These 21 T cell receptor beta chains came from one sample sequenced in a study of regulatory T cells in long-lasting Graves disease. Stated time point: newly diagnosed GD, antithyroid drugs for less than 3 months. PBMC-derived RNA was used for the TCR library. Relying on iRepertoire HTBI primers and Arm-PCR of CDR3 regions, the team built TCR beta libraries. TCRdb recomputed calls from the multiplex PCR reads with MiXCR, one row per CDR3 protein. The repertoire consists of approximately 300,000 distinct CDR3 sequences, with 18% occurring once and the leading ten covering around 36%. Material: peripheral blood mononuclear cells (PBMCs), obtained at new diagnosis, from a patient treated with antithyroid drugs. These receptors all stem from a female donor with Graves disease.

Ten or more counts support this clonotype. The rearrangement joins TRBV19 to TRBJ2-7; a weak D match, TRBD2 (5 bases). CDR1 LNHDA and CDR2 SQIVND come from the germline V gene (reference sequence). The CDR3 length is 13 residues. Trimming shortened V by 5 bases and J by 0 bases, and 8 bases separated the two germline ends. CDR3: CASSVASSYEQYF. CDR3 coding DNA: TGTGCCAGTAGTGTAGCGAGCTCCTACGAGCAGTACTTC.

Ten or more counts support this clonotype. V and J are TRBV2 and TRBJ2-1; perhaps TRBD2 as D (5 bases). The ends were cut back, 6 bases at V and 4 bases at J, with 10 bases in the middle. This CDR3 comprises 13 residues. Germline assignment: CDR1 SNHLY and CDR2 FYNNEI. The CDR3 reads CASSKRGYNEQFF. In DNA, the CDR3 is TGTGCCAGCAGCAAACGCGGGTACAATGAGCAGTTCTTC.

In its sample, this clonotype was seen many times. V usage is TRBV19 and J usage is TRBJ1-5; D gene unclear. The CDR3 is 14 amino acids. CDR1 LNHDA and CDR2 SQIVND come from the germline V gene (reference sequence). Trimming pared 7 bases from V and 4 bases from J, leaving 14 bases between. The CDR3 DNA reads TGTGCCAGTACTTCCCCGGGTCGAAATCAGCCCCAGCATTTT. As protein: CASTSPGRNQPQHF.

This clonotype came up many times. This sequence joins TRBV7-8 and TRBJ2-1, with TRBD2 identical over 11 bases. This CDR3 has 17 amino acids. V lost 3 bases to trimming and J lost 5 bases; unmatched junction nucleotides: 9. The germline V gene encodes CDR1 SGHVS and CDR2 FQNEAQ. CDR3 sequence: CASSFFFLLAGDNEQFF. The CDR3 coding sequence is TGTGCCAGCAGCTTCTTTTTTCTACTAGCGGGAGACAATGAGCAGTTCTTC.

This clonotype was seen many times. This CDR3 reads CASSLGGLSGRGTGELFF. CDR3 in DNA: TGTGCCAGCAGCTTAGGGGGCTTGAGCGGGAGGGGTACCGGGGAGCTGTTTTTT. The V call is TRBV11-2, the J call TRBJ2-2; 10 bases align to TRBD2. The CDR3 spans 18 residues. With 1 base clipped from V and 5 bases from J, the junction kept 10 bases outside the gene matches. From germline, CDR1 is SGHAT and CDR2 FQNNGV. The whole variable domain, filled in from reference TRBV11-2 and TRBJ2-2, reads EAGVAQSPRYKIIEKRQSVAFWCNPISGHATLYWYQQILGQGPKLLIQFQNNGVVDDSQLPKDRFSAERLKGVDSTLKIQPAKLEDSAVYLCASSLGGLSGRGTGELFFGEGSRLTVL.

This clonotype was counted ten times or more. V gene TRBV10-2 combines with J gene TRBJ1-2; D remains unclear. V was shortened by 4 bases and J by 4 bases, with 19 bases between the two germline ends. This CDR3 comprises 16 residues. Germline assignment: CDR1 WSHSY and CDR2 SAAADI. The CDR3 coding sequence is TGCGCCAGCAGTGGTTCTGGGGAGGGAAATCGCTATGGCTACACCTTC. Its protein product is CASSGSGEGNRYGYTF.

At least ten counts were recorded for this clonotype. This rearrangement joins TRBV20-1 to TRBJ2-2; D possibly corresponds to TRBD1 (6 bases). Germline V lookup: CDR1 DFQATT, CDR2 SNEGSKA (reference sequence). V lost 1 base, J lost 6 bases, and 15 bases lay in between. The length of the CDR3 is 15 residues. The CDR3, as DNA: TGCAGTGCTAGAGCCCGGGACAAGGCAGCCGGGGAGCTGTTTTTT. Encoded protein: CSARARDKAAGELFF.

This clonotype was seen repeatedly, ten times or more. V usage is TRBV7-3 and J usage is TRBJ2-7; D is possibly TRBD2 (6 bases). Trimming removed 8 bases from V and 4 bases from J, with 24 bases in between. CDR3 length: 16 amino acids. From germline, CDR1 is SGHTA and CDR2 FQGTGA. CDR3 sequence reads: CASRLPTEGRRYEQYF. The CDR3, as DNA: TGTGCCAGCCGGCTTCCGACGGAGGGCCGAAGATACGAGCAGTACTTC.

This clonotype was seen a few times. The gene calls are TRBV7-9 and TRBJ2-5; tentatively, D is TRBD2 (5 bases). This CDR3 has 14 amino acids. V dropped 5 bases and J dropped 3 bases, with 13 bases sitting between them. Germline assignment: CDR1 SEHNR and CDR2 FQNEAQ (reference sequence). The CDR3 reads CASSPTGLEETQYF. CDR3 DNA sequence: TGTGCCAGCAGCCCGACTGGACTGGAAGAGACCCAGTACTTC.

The V call is TRBV3-1, the J call TRBJ2-5; D might be TRBD1 or TRBD2, each matching 6 bases. V was clipped by 0 bases and J by 5 bases, with 13 bases between them. The CDR3 is 15 residues long. Germline loops: CDR1 LGHDT, CDR2 YNNKEL (reference sequence). CDR3 region: CASSQDGGGWETQYF. CDR3 bases: TGTGCCAGCAGCCAAGACGGGGGCGGGTGGGAGACCCAGTACTTC.

This clonotype was seen a few times. The rearrangement joins TRBV7-9 to TRBJ1-1; 8 bases agree with TRBD1. Unmatched junction bases numbered 6, after V lost 6 bases and J lost 0 bases. The CDR3 consists of 15 residues. Looked up from germline, CDR1 is SEHNR and CDR2 is FQNEAQ (reference sequence). Written as DNA, the CDR3 is TGTGCCAGCAGGACAGGGGATCTCGTGAACACTGAAGCTTTCTTT. It encodes CASRTGDLVNTEAFF.

Ten or more counts support this clonotype. This chain links TRBV28 with TRBJ1-5; tentative D call: TRBD1 (5 bases). V shed 3 bases and J shed 3 bases, with 15 bases lying between them. The CDR3 is 16 residues long. Per germline, CDR1 MDHEN and CDR2 SYDVKM. The CDR3 nucleotides are TGTGCCAGCAGTTTGAGGGGCGGAGGGGACAATCAGCCCCAGCATTTT. The encoded protein is CASSLRGGGDNQPQHF.

This clonotype was seen ten or more times. This chain uses TRBV27 with TRBJ1-6; tentatively, D is TRBD1 (6 bases). This CDR3 is built from 15 residues. V was trimmed by 5 bases and J by 7 bases, leaving 15 bases between them. Germline assignment: CDR1 MNHEY and CDR2 SMNVEV (reference sequence). The CDR3 protein is CASSPDSQGNSPLHF. CDR3 DNA: TGTGCCAGCAGTCCGGACAGTCAGGGCAATTCACCCCTCCACTTT.

About this clonotype: A far larger clone is a single base away, which makes a read error likely. V and J are TRBV2 and TRBJ1-5; TRBD1 aligns across 9 bases. Per germline, CDR1 SNHLY and CDR2 FYNNEI. The CDR3 consists of 14 residues. The trim removed 5 bases at V and 6 bases at J, leaving 5 bases unmatched. Written as DNA, the CDR3 is TGTGCCAGCAGTTCCATGACAGGGGGTCAGCCCCAGCATTTT. As protein: CASSSMTGGQPQHF. Full variable domain (missing parts from reference TRBV2 and TRBJ1-5): EPEVTQTPSHQVTQMGQEVILRCVPISNHLYFYWYRQILGQKVEFLVSFYNNEISEKSEIFDDQFSVERPDGSNFTLKIRSTKLEDSAMYFCASSSMTGGQPQHFGDGTRLSIL.

CDR3 protein: CASSLVASGVTLSTDTQYF. In DNA, the CDR3 is TGTGCCAGCAGCTTAGTTGCAAGCGGGGTGACCCTTAGCACAGATACGCAGTATTTT. This sequence joins TRBV7-6 and TRBJ2-3, with 7 bases identical to TRBD2. This CDR3 contains 19 residues. Trimming cost V 1 base and J 0 bases; bases outside gene matches: 13. In germline, CDR1 is SGHVS, CDR2 FNYEAQ.

This clonotype has a count of ten or more. CDR3 DNA: TGTGCCAGCAGTGAAGGGACAGGGGGCTATGGCTACACCTTC. Amino acids: CASSEGTGGYGYTF. V is TRBV6-1 and J is TRBJ1-2, with TRBD1 identical over 10 bases. The trim removed 1 base at V and 4 bases at J, leaving 0 bases unmatched. The CDR3 is 14 amino acids. In germline, CDR1 is MNHNS, CDR2 SASEGT.

This sequence joins TRBV5-1 and TRBJ2-3; no reliable D call. The V end was cut by 0 bases, the J end by 6 bases, with 11 bases between. The germline V gene has CDR1 SGHRS and CDR2 YFSETQ. The CDR3 sequence is 14 residues long. CDR3 loop: CASSLDILRDTQYF. CDR3 nucleotide sequence: TGCGCCAGCAGCTTGGATATCTTACGCGATACGCAGTATTTT.

This clonotype has ten or more counts. The V call is TRBV20-1, the J call TRBJ2-3; the match to TRBD2 covers 10 bases. The CDR3 contains 14 residues. In germline, CDR1 is DFQATT, CDR2 SNEGSKA (reference sequence). The junction had 4 bases not matched to a gene; V was cut back by 6 bases and J by 1 base. Written as DNA, the CDR3 is TGCAGTGCGCCTAGCGGGAGACGCACAGATACGCAGTATTTT. Amino acids: CSAPSGRRTDTQYF.

This clonotype was detected ten times or more. The chain joins TRBV6-5 to TRBJ2-7, with TRBD1 identical over 8 bases. J lost 9 bases, V lost 4 bases, and 2 bases had no gene match. Germline lookup yields CDR1 MNHEY and CDR2 SVGAGI. CDR3 length equals 11 residues. This CDR3 reads CASSFGQGQYF. CDR3 nucleotide sequence: TGTGCCAGCAGTTTCGGACAGGGGCAGTACTTC.

This clonotype was detected many times. This chain joins TRBV2 and TRBJ1-1; D is possibly TRBD1 (5 bases). The CDR3 consists of 13 residues. Between the trimmed V and J ends, which lost 9 bases and 1 base, there was a span of 12 bases. Germline assignment: CDR1 SNHLY and CDR2 FYNNEI. The CDR3 region has the DNA TGTGCCAGGGGGACTGCGAAGAACACTGAAGCTTTCTTT. Translated, it gives CARGTAKNTEAFF.

This clonotype occurred many times. The chain joins TRBV28 to TRBJ1-5; TRBD1 might be the D (5 bases). This CDR3 has 15 residues. The V end lost 5 bases, the J end lost 4 bases, and 15 bases lay between the germline ends. Germline values: CDR1 MDHEN, CDR2 SYDVKM. CDR3 protein: CASSDRDAPNQPQHF. The CDR3 region has the DNA TGTGCCAGCAGTGACCGGGACGCTCCAAATCAGCCCCAGCATTTT.